Following are 4 T cell receptor beta chains from one sample sequenced in a study of OX40 agonist ivuxolimab in advanced cancers. This table comes from immunoSEQ multiplex PCR, and its TCRdb copy is limited to in-frame clones, with some not included. Altogether 130,000 or so clones are present, about nine tenths being singletons, with the ten largest covering about 1.1%. The sequences come from CD4+ or CD8+ T cells sorted from blood, collected in a trial of the OX40 agonist ivuxolimab. These receptors all stem from an adult with an advanced solid tumor such as melanoma, head and neck, liver or kidney cancer.

The chain couples TRBV5-1 to TRBJ2-5; 8 bases line up with TRBD2. The CDR3 is 15 residues long. Germline assignment: CDR1 SGHRS and CDR2 YFSETQ. J lost 2 bases, V lost 6 bases, and 9 bases had no gene match. The CDR3 DNA reads as TGCGCCAGCAACCCCAACCCGGGGGGGCAAGAGACCCAGTACTTC. As protein: CASNPNPGGQETQYF.

This chain connects TRBV7-2 to TRBJ2-7; TRBD1 might be the D (6 bases). This CDR3 contains 15 residues. Germline V gives CDR1 SGHTA, CDR2 FQGNSA. V lost 5 bases and J lost 5, with 19 bases in between. This CDR3 is CASSPTPRGPHEQYF. CDR3 bases: TGTGCCAGCAGCCCCACCCCCAGGGGCCCGCACGAGCAGTACTTC. The full variable domain, in which reference TRBV7-2 and TRBJ2-7 provide the parts outside the CDR3, is GAGVSQSPSNKVTEKGKDVELRCDPISGHTALYWYRQSLGQGLEFLIYFQGNSAPDKSGLPSDRFSAERTGGSVSTLTIQRTQQEDSAVYLCASSPTPRGPHEQYFGPGTRLTVT.

The chain uses TRBV9 and TRBJ1-2; D is unresolved. Germline V gene data show CDR1 as SGDLS and CDR2 as YYNGEE. The CDR3 is 13 amino acids. V lost 2 bases and J 2 bases, leaving 7 bases between the germline ends. The CDR3 sequence: CASSVLSNYGYTF. CDR3 DNA sequence: TGTGCCAGCAGCGTCTTATCAAACTATGGCTACACCTTC.

CDR3 nucleotide sequence: TGTGCCAGCACCCCTTGGCGAGTTTCCTACGAGCAGTACTTC. Its translation is CASTPWRVSYEQYF. This rearrangement joins TRBV28 to TRBJ2-7, with D uncertain. Germline lookup yields CDR1 MDHEN and CDR2 SYDVKM. V was shortened by 7 bases and J by 1 base, with 14 bases between the two germline ends. This CDR3 region has 14 residues.